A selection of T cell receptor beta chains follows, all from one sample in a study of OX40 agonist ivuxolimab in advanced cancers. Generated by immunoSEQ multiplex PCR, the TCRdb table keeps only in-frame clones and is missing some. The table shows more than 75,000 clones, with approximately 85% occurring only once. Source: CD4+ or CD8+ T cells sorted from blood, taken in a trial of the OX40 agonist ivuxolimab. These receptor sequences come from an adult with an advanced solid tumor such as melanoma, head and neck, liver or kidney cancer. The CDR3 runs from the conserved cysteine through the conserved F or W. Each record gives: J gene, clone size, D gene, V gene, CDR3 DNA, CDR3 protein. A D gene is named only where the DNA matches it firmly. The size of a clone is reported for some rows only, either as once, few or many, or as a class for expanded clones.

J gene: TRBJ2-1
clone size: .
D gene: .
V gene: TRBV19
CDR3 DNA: TGTGCCAGTGGCCAGGGGGGTCGGGCGAATGAGCAGTTCTTC
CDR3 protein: CASGQGGRANEQFF

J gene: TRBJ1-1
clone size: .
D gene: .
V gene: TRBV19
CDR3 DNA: TGTGCCAGTAGTCTGACTCCCGGGCCCAACACTGAAGCTTTCTTT
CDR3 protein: CASSLTPGPNTEAFF

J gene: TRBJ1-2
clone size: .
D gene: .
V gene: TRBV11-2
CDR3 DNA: TGTGCCAGCAGCTTAGCGGAGGGGGGCTACACCTTC
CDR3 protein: CASSLAEGGYTF

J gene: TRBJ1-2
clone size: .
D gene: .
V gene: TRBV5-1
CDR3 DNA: TGCGCCAGCAGCCCTGACCCAGGGGACAACTATGGCTACACCTTC
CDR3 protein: CASSPDPGDNYGYTF

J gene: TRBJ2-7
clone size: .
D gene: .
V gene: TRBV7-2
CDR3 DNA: TGTGCCAGCAGCTTAGGGCCGGGGGCGGCACGGGAGCAGTACTTC
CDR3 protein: CASSLGPGAAREQYF

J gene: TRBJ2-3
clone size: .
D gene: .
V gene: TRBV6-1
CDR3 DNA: TGTGCCAGTTTAGTGGCAGATACGCAGTATTTT
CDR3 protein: CASLVADTQYF

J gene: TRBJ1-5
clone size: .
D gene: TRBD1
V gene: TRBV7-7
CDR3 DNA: TGTGCCAGCAGCTTAGGACAATCAGGGGGTGTTCAGCCCCAGCATTTT
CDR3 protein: CASSLGQSGGVQPQHF

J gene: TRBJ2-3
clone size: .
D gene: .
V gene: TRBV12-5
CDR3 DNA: TGTGCTAGTGGCACAAACGGCGCAGATACGCAGTATTTT
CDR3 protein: CASGTNGADTQYF

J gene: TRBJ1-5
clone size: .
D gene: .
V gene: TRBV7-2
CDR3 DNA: TGTGCCAGCAGCTTGAGAGGGGGAGTCGATCAGCCCCAGCATTTT
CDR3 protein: CASSLRGGVDQPQHF

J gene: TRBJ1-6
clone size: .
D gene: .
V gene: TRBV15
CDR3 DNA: TGTGCCACCAGCAGTCTACCAAGGGGGACTACTAATTCACCCCTCCACTTT
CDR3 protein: CATSSLPRGTTNSPLHF

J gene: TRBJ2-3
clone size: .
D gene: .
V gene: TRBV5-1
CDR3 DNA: TGCGCCAGCTCCCGGGGCACAGATACGCAGTATTTT
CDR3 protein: CASSRGTDTQYF

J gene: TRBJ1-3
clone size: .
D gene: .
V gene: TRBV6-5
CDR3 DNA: TGTGCCAGCAGTTCTCAGGGGAACACCATATATTTT
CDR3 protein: CASSSQGNTIYF

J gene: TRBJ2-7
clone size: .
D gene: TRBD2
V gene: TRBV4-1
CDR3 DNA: TGCGCCAGCAGCTCGGGACTAGCGGGAGGGGACGAGCAGTACTTC
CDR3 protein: CASSSGLAGGDEQYF

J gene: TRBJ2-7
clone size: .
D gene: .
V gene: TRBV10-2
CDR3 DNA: TGCGCCAGCAGTGCTACTAGCCGCTACGAGCAGTACTTC
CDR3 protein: CASSATSRYEQYF

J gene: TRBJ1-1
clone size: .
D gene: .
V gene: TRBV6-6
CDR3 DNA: TGTGCCAGCAGGAGGGGGGGGTCGGAGAACACTGAAGCTTTCTTT
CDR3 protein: CASRRGGSENTEAFF

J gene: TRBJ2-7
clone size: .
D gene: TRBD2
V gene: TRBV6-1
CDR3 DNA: TGTGCCAGCAGTGAAGGGGCTAGCGGGAGCCACGAGCAGTACTTC
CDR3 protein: CASSEGASGSHEQYF

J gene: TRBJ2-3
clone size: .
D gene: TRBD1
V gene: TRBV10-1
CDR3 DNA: TGCGCCAGCAACCCAGGGACAGGAGGCACAGATACGCAGTATTTT
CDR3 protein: CASNPGTGGTDTQYF

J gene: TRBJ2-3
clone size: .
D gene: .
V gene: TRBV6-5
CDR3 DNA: TGTGCCAGCAGCTTAACGAGATACACAGATACGCAGTATTTT
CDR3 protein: CASSLTRYTDTQYF

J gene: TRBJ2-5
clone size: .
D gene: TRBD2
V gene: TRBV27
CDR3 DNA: TGTGCCAGCAGGGGGACTAGCGGAACCCAAGAGACCCAGTACTTC
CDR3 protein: CASRGTSGTQETQYF

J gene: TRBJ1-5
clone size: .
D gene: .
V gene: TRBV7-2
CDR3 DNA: TGTGCCAGCAGCTTAGCTGGGGATCAGCCCCAGCATTTT
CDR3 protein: CASSLAGDQPQHF

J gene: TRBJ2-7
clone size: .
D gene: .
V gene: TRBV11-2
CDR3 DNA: TGTGCCAGCAGCCCAGATAGCACAGCGTCCTACGAGCAGTACTTC
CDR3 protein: CASSPDSTASYEQYF

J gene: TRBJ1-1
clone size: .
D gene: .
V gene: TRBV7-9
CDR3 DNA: TGTGCCAGCAGCCAAGAGAAGAACACTGAAGCTTTCTTT
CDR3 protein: CASSQEKNTEAFF

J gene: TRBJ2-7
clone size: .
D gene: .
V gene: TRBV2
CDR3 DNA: TGTGCCAGCAGTGTAGCAGATTCGTACGAGCAGTACTTC
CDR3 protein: CASSVADSYEQYF

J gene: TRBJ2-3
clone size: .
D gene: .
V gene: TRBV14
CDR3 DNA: TGTGCCAGCAGCCAAGAGGCATTTCAAGATACGCAGTATTTT
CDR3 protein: CASSQEAFQDTQYF

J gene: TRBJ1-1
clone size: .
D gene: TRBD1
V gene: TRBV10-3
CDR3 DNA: TGTGCCATCAGTGCATCCGGGACAGGGGGCACTGAAGCTTTCTTT
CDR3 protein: CAISASGTGGTEAFF

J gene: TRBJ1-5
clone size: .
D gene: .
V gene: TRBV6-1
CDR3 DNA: TGTGCCAGCAGTGAAGACCCCGGAGGCAATCAGCCCCAGCATTTT
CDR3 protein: CASSEDPGGNQPQHF

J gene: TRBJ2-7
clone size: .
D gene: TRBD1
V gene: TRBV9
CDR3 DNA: TGTGCCAGCAGCGCCTCGACAGGGGCTCCCTACGAGCAGTACTTC
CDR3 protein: CASSASTGAPYEQYF

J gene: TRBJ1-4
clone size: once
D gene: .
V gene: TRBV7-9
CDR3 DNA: TGTGCCAGCAGCTTAGCCGTCCAGGACGGGGCAACTAATGAAAAACTGTTTTTT
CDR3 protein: CASSLAVQDGATNEKLFF

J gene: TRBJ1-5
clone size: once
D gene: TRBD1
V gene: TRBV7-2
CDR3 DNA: TGTGCCAGCAGGGCCGGGACAGGGGGTCAGCCCCAGCATTTT
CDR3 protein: CASRAGTGGQPQHF

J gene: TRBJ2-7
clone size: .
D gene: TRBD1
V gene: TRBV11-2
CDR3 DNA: TGTGCCAGCAGCTTAGTAGGGGACAGGGATACCGAGCAGTACTTC
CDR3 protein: CASSLVGDRDTEQYF

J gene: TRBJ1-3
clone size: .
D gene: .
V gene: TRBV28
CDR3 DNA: TGTGCCAGCAGGGTTGGAAACACCATATATTTT
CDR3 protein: CASRVGNTIYF

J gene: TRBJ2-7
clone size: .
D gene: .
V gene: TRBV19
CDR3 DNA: TGTGCCAGTAGTATGAGGGGTGGCTACGAGCAGTACTTC
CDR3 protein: CASSMRGGYEQYF

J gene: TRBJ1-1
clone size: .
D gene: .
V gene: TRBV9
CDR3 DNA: TGTGCCAGCAGCGAACAACAGAGAAAGGACACTGAAGCTTTCTTT
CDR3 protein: CASSEQQRKDTEAFF

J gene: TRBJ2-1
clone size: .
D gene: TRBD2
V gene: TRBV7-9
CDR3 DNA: TGTGCCAGCAGCTCCGGACTAGCGGGAGTGAAGGCGGGGAATGAGCAGTTCTTC
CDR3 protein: CASSSGLAGVKAGNEQFF

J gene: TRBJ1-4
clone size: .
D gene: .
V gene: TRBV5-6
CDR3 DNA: TGTGCCAGCAGCTTGGCAACAGGGATTTTCGAAAAACTGTTTTTT
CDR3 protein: CASSLATGIFEKLFF

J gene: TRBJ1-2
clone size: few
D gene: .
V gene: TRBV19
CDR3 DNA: TGTGCCAGTAGTATCGAGCGGGCTGGCTACACCTTC
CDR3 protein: CASSIERAGYTF

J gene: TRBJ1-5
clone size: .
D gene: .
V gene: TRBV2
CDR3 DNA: TGTGCCAGCAGTGTATACGGGGGGAATCAGCCCCAGCATTTT
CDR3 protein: CASSVYGGNQPQHF

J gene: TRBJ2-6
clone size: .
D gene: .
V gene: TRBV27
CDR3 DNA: TGTGCCAGTACGACAGGACCCCAATACTCTGGGGCCAACGTCCTGACTTTC
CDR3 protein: CASTTGPQYSGANVLTF

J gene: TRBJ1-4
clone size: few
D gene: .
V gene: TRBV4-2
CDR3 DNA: TGTGCCAGCAGCCAAGGAAGTAATGAAAAACTGTTTTTT
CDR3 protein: CASSQGSNEKLFF

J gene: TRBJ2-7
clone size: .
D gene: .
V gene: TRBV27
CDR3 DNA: TGTGCCAGCAGAGAACTTCAGGGGGGGTCCTACGAGCAGTACTTC
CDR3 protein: CASRELQGGSYEQYF

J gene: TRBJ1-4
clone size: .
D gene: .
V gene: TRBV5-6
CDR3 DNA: TGTGCCAGCAGCTTGCAGGGAGGGAATGAAAAACTGTTTTTT
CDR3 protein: CASSLQGGNEKLFF

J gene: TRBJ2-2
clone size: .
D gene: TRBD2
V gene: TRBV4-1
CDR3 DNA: TGCGCCAGCAGCCAAGATGTGACGGGGGGGCCAGGCGGGGAGCTGTTTTTT
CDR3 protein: CASSQDVTGGPGGELFF

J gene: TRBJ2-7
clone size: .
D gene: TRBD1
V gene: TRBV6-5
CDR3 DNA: TGTGCCAGCACCCGACAGGGATCTAGCGAGCAGTACTTC
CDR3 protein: CASTRQGSSEQYF

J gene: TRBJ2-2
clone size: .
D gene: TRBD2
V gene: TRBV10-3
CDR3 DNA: TGTGCCGCCGCTCGACTAGCAGCAAACACCGGGGAGCTGTTTTTT
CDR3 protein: CAAARLAANTGELFF

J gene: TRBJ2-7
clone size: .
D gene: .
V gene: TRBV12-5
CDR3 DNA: TGTGCTAGTGGTTTGGTACTCGGAGATACTCTCTCCTACGAGCAGTACTTC
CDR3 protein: CASGLVLGDTLSYEQYF

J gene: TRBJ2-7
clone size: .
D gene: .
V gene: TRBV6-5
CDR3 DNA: TGTGCCAGCAGTCGGACGGCTTCCTACGAGCAGTACTTC
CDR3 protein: CASSRTASYEQYF

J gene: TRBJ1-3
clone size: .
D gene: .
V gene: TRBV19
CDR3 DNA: TGTGCCAGTAGTCCATTGGGTGTTGGAAACACCATATATTTT
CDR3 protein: CASSPLGVGNTIYF

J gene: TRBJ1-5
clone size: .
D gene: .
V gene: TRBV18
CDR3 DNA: TGTGCCAGCTCACAGGGGGTGGATCAGCCCCAGCATTTT
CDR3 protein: CASSQGVDQPQHF

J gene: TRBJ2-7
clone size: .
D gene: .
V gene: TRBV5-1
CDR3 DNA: TGCGCCAGCAGCGGAGGGATTTCCTACGAGCAGTACTTC
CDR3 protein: CASSGGISYEQYF

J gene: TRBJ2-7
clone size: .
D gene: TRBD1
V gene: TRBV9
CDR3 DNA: TGTGCCAGCAGCGTCCAAGGACAGGGCGTAGACGAGCAGTACTTC
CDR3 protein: CASSVQGQGVDEQYF

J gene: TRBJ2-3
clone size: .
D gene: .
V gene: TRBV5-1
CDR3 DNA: TGCGCCAGCAGCTTGTATAGGACAGATACGCAGTATTTT
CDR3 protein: CASSLYRTDTQYF

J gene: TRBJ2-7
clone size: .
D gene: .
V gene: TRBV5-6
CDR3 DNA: TGTGCCAGCAGCCTCGGGGAAGTTCGACTAGTGATTCCGGGCGAGCAGTACTTC
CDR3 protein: CASSLGEVRLVIPGEQYF

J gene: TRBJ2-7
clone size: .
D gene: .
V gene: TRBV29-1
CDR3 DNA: TGCAGCGTTGACATGGCAGGGACCCCCTACGAGCAGTACTTC
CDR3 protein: CSVDMAGTPYEQYF

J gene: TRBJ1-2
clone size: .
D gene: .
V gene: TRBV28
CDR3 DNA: TGTGCCAGCAGTTCCGCGGGGCAGGGGAAGGGCTACACCTTC
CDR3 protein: CASSSAGQGKGYTF

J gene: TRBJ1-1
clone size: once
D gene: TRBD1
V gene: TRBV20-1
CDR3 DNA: TGCAGTGCGGGGGGACAGGCGGCTTTCTTT
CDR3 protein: CSAGGQAAFF

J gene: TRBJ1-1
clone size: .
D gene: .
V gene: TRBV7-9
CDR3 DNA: TGTGCCAGCAGCTTCCCTGTCGCTGATGAAGCCTTCTTT
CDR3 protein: CASSFPVADEAFF

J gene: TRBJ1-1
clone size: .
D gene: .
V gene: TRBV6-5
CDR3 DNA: TGTGCCAGCAGTTTGCTCGGCGCTTTCTTT
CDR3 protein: CASSLLGAFF